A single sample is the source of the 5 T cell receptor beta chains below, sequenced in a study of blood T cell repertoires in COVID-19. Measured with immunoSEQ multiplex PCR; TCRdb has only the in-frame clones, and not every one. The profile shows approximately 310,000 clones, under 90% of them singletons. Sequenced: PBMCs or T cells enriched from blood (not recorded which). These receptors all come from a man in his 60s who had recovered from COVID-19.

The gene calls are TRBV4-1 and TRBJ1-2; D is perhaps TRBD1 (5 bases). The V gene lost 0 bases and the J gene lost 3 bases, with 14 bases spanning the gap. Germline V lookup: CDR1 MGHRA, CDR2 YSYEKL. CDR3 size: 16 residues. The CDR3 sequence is CASSQDGGEKYYGYTF. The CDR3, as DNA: TGCGCCAGCAGCCAAGATGGAGGGGAGAAATACTATGGCTACACCTTC.

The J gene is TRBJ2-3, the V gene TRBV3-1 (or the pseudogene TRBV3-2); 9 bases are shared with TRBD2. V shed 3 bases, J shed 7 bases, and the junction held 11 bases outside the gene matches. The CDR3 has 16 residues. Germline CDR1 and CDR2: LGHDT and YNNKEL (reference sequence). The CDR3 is CASSHEGDSGSHTQYF. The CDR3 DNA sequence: TGTGCCAGCAGCCATGAGGGGGATAGCGGGAGCCATACGCAGTATTTT.

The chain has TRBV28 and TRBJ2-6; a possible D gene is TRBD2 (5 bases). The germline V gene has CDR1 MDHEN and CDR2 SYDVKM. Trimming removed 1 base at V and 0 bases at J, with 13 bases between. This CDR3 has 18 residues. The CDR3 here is CASSLFGRRSSGANVLTF. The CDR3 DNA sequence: TGTGCCAGCAGTTTATTTGGGAGACGGAGCTCTGGGGCCAACGTCCTGACTTTC. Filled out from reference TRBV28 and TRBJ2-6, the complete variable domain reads DVKVTQSSRYLVKRTGEKVFLECVQDMDHENMFWYRQDPGLGLRLIYFSYDVKMKEKGDIPEGYSVSREKKERFSLILESASTNQTSMYLCASSLFGRRSSGANVLTFGAGSRLTVL.

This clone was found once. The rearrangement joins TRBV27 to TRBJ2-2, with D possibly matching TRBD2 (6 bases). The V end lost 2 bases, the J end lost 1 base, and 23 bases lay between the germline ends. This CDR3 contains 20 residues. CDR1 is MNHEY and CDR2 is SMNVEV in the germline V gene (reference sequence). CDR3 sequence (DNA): TGTGCCAGCAGTTTAGCACCCCCTATTTCGGGTAGCGGGAACACCGGGGAGCTGTTTTTT. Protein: CASSLAPPISGSGNTGELFF.

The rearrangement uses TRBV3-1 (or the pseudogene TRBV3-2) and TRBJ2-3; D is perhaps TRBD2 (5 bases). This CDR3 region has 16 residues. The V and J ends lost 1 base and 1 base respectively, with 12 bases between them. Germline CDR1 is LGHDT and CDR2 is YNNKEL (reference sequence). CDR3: CASSQARRARTDTQYF. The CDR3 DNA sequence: TGTGCCAGCAGCCAAGCGAGGCGGGCACGCACAGATACGCAGTATTTT.